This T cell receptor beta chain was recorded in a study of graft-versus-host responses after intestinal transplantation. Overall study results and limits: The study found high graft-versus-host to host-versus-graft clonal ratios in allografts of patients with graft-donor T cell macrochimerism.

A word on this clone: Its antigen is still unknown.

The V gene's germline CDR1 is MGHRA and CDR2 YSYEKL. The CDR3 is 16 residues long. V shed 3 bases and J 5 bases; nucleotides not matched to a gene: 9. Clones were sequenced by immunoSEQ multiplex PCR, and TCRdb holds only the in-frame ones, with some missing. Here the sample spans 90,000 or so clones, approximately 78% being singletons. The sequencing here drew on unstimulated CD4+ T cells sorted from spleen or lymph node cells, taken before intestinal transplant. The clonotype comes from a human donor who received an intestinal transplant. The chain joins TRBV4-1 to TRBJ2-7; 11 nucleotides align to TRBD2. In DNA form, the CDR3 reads TGCGCCAGCAGCCAGCCCGTAGCGGGAGGGAGAAACGAGCAGTACTTC. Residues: CASSQPVAGGRNEQYF.